Presented here are 19 T cell receptor beta chains from one specimen sequenced in a study of cytomegalovirus exposure and HLA in healthy donors. This PCR relied on a set of 60 Vbeta primers and 13 Jbeta primers. Clones were sequenced by immunoSEQ multiplex PCR, and TCRdb holds only the in-frame ones, with some missing. The sample gives 200,000 or so clones, roughly 85% of which show up once; 1.5% to 2% is in the top ten. Sequencing was done on a sample of PBMCs. The receptors derive from a man aged 18-30 years in good health and CMV-seronegative.

V and J are TRBV19 and TRBJ2-7; 10 nucleotides line up with TRBD1. The CDR3 totals 17 residues. With V trimmed by 5 bases and J by 0 bases, 10 bases remained unmatched. CDR1 is LNHDA and CDR2 is SQIVND in the germline V gene (reference sequence). The CDR3 DNA sequence: TGTGCCAGTAGTCTACGGACAGGGGGGGATTTCTCCTACGAGCAGTACTTC. Protein product: CASSLRTGGDFSYEQYF.

Remarks on this clone: The germline gene is not matched at one end of the junction; a read error may be the cause. The chain couples TRBV9 to TRBJ2-5, with 7 bases fitting TRBD1. Germline CDR1 reads SGDLS; CDR2 reads YYNGEE. The CDR3 consists of 14 residues. The CDR3 region has the DNA TGTGCCAGCAGCGGACAGGGTACGCAAGAGACCCTGTACTTC. This translates into CASSGQGTQETLYF. Full variable domain (rest looked up from reference TRBV9 and TRBJ2-5): DSGVTQTPKHLITATGQRVTLRCSPRSGDLSVYWYQQSLDQGLQFLIQYYNGEERAKGNILERFSAQQFPDLHSELNLSSLELGDSALYFCASSGQGTQETLYFGPGTRLLVL.

A single count supports this clone. This sequence joins TRBV30 and TRBJ2-2; 9 bases align to TRBD2. V shed 2 bases and J 7 bases; nucleotides not matched to a gene: 8. This CDR3 region has 15 residues. Germline values: CDR1 GTSNPN, CDR2 SVGIG (reference sequence). The CDR3 DNA is TGTGCCTGGAGTACCGGGACTAGCTATATCGGGGAGCTGTTTTTT. Protein: CAWSTGTSYIGELFF.

This chain connects TRBV10-2 to TRBJ2-7, with 12 bases lining up with TRBD2. The J segment lost 3 bases and the V segment lost 6 bases, leaving 6 bases of the junction unmatched. CDR3 size: 15 residues. CDR1 and CDR2 (germline): WSHSY, SAAADI. The DNA of the CDR3 is TGCGCCAGCAGCGGACTAGCGGGAAAGATCTACGAGCAGTACTTC. This gives the protein CASSGLAGKIYEQYF.

The gene calls are TRBV13 and TRBJ2-5; 9 bases agree with TRBD2. The closer fit of TRBJ2-7 to the DNA end suggests the J call may be wrong. The CDR3 runs 15 residues. Germline CDR1 and CDR2: PRHDT and FYEKMQ (reference sequence). CDR3 region: CASRVSGSPSYEQYF. The CDR3 DNA reads as TGTGCCAGCAGAGTTAGCGGGAGTCCCTCCTACGAGCAGTACTTC.

V is TRBV19 and J is TRBJ1-2; 11 bases are shared with TRBD1. V was clipped by 8 bases and J by 8 bases; unmatched bases: 10. The V gene's germline CDR1 is LNHDA and CDR2 SQIVND (reference sequence). The CDR3 covers 14 residues. In nucleotides, the CDR3 is TGTGCCAGTCATTCGGACAGGGGGCTCTCGGGCTACACCTTC. Amino acid sequence: CASHSDRGLSGYTF. The full variable domain, with the rest looked up from reference TRBV19 and TRBJ1-2, is DGGITQSPKYLFRKEGQNVTLSCEQNLNHDAMYWYRQDPGQGLRLIYYSQIVNDFQKGDIAEGYSVSREKKESFPLTVTSAQKNPTAFYLCASHSDRGLSGYTFGSGTRLTVV.

The rearrangement links TRBV5-8 to TRBJ2-7; the D gene is possibly TRBD1 (5 bases). The CDR3 runs 16 residues. The ends were cut back, 4 bases at V and 1 base at J, with 18 bases in the middle. Germline V gene data show CDR1 as SGHTS and CDR2 as YDEGEE. CDR3 DNA: TGTGCCAGCAGCCCCCGCTTGCGGCAGGGATCCTACGAGCAGTACTTC. Translating it yields CASSPRLRQGSYEQYF.

The J gene is TRBJ2-2, the V gene TRBV18; 9 bases map to TRBD1. V lost 4 bases and J lost 2; bases outside the gene matches: 5. This CDR3 has 16 residues. Germline V gene sequence: CDR1 KGHSH, CDR2 LQKENI. The CDR3 protein is CASSLKTGGNTGELFF. Written as DNA, the CDR3 is TGTGCCAGCTCACTCAAGACAGGGGGTAACACCGGGGAGCTGTTTTTT.

CDR3 DNA sequence: TGTGCCAGCAGTTACACAGTCATGAAATCTCGCACTGAAGCTTTCTTT. Translating it yields CASSYTVMKSRTEAFF. The rearrangement joins TRBV6-6 to TRBJ1-1, with D uncertain. CDR1 MNHNY and CDR2 SVGAGI come from the germline V gene (reference sequence). Trimming pared 2 bases from V and 4 bases from J, leaving 17 bases between. The CDR3 consists of 16 residues.

The J gene is TRBJ2-7, the V gene TRBV19; the D gene is possibly TRBD2 (7 bases). The germline CDR1 and CDR2 sequences are LNHDA and SQIVND (reference sequence). V shed 4 bases and J shed 2 bases, with 15 bases lying between them. The CDR3 is 15 residues long. CDR3 nucleotide sequence: TGTGCCAGTAGTAAATGGGGGGGCTTAGCCTACGAGCAGTACTTC. It translates to CASSKWGGLAYEQYF.

Regarding this clone: Mismatch with germline at one junction end may stem from a read error. The rearrangement joins TRBV7-7 to TRBJ2-3; 9 bases are shared with TRBD1. The CDR3 spans 15 residues. The germline gives CDR1 SSHAT, CDR2 FNYEAQ (reference sequence). The chain's CDR3 is CASSSTGGSTDTQYF. CDR3 DNA: TGTGCTAGCAGCTCAACAGGGGGCTCTACAGATACGCAGTATTTT.

This clone was detected only a few times. The chain is built from TRBV28 and TRBJ1-5; no clear D. V was cut by 5 bases and J by 6 bases, with 8 bases left in between. The germline gives CDR1 MDHEN, CDR2 SYDVKM. The CDR3 runs 12 residues. The CDR3: CASSEGGQPQHF. Here the CDR3 DNA reads TGTGCCAGCAGTGAGGGCGGTCAGCCCCAGCATTTT.

The chain recombines TRBV19 with TRBJ1-5; D unresolved. Germline CDR1 reads LNHDA; CDR2 reads SQIVND (reference sequence). The V end was cut by 5 bases, the J end by 4 bases, with 9 bases between. This CDR3 is 13 amino acids long. The CDR3 DNA follows: TGTGCCAGTAGTGCTCAGAAAAATCAGCCCCAGCATTTT. It specifies CASSAQKNQPQHF.

About this clone itself: An end of the junction differs from the germline gene, which may be a read error. The chain recombines TRBV27 with TRBJ2-5, with D unresolved. CDR1 is MNHEY and CDR2 is SMNVEV in the germline V gene (reference sequence). The CDR3 totals 13 residues. CDR3 nucleotide sequence: TGTGCCAGCTCCCCCGCGGATGAAGAGATCCAGTACTTC. Translating it yields CASSPADEEIQYF.

This sequence joins TRBV6-5 and TRBJ2-7; 9 bases are shared with TRBD1. The DNA end is a closer match to TRBJ2-1, so the J assignment may be wrong. Germline lookup yields CDR1 MNHEY and CDR2 SVGAGI. The CDR3 is 14 residues long. CDR3 protein: CASGGQGGTNEQFF. The CDR3 DNA is TGTGCCAGCGGGGGACAGGGAGGTACAAATGAGCAGTTCTTC.

This clone showed up just once. This chain links TRBV7-2 with TRBJ2-5; weak D call: TRBD2 (6 bases). The V gene's germline CDR1 is SGHTA and CDR2 FQGNSA. V was shortened by 0 bases and J by 2 bases, with 13 bases between the two germline ends. The length of the CDR3 is 16 residues. CDR3 coding DNA: TGTGCCAGCAGCTTAGCTGTGGTTGGGGGGCAAGAGACCCAGTACTTC. Translation: CASSLAVVGGQETQYF.

This sequence joins TRBV5-6 and TRBJ1-2; TRBD1 aligns across 9 bases. This CDR3 is 14 amino acids long. Trimming removed 5 bases from V and 8 bases from J; junction bases left unmatched: 10. CDR1 and CDR2 from the germline V gene are SGHDT and YYEEEE. CDR3 bases: TGTGCCAGCAGTACGGGGACAGGGTATGGAGGCTACACCTTC. This sequence encodes CASSTGTGYGGYTF.

This chain links TRBV5-1 with TRBJ2-3; the match to TRBD1 covers 10 bases. The CDR3 has 19 amino acids. The V segment lost 2 bases and the J segment 2 bases; nucleotides outside the gene matches: 14. Germline values: CDR1 SGHRS, CDR2 YFSETQ. The CDR3 DNA reads as TGCGCCAGCAGCTTTGGCAGTCTTCTGGGACAGGGGATCACAGATACGCAGTATTTT. Its translation: CASSFGSLLGQGITDTQYF.

The chain employs TRBV5-1 and TRBJ1-4; possible D gene TRBD1, 6 bases. CDR3 size: 18 residues. Trimming pared 0 bases from V and 0 bases from J, leaving 15 bases between. Looked up from germline, CDR1 is SGHRS and CDR2 is YFSETQ. Here the CDR3 reads CASSLGAGVGSTNEKLFF. DNA for the CDR3: TGCGCCAGCAGCTTGGGCGCAGGGGTGGGGTCAACTAATGAAAAACTGTTTTTT.